This T cell receptor (beta chain) was sequenced for a study of T cells after yellow fever vaccination. Turning to the study itself: For low cell numbers, libraries were made with SMART-Seq v4 Ultra Low Input. Findings and caveats of the study: Post-booster repertoires contained most primary-vaccination clones again (around 96% CD4, approximately 86% CD8). Although most clonotypes did not, a small share appeared in both CD4 and CD8 compartments.

The CDR3 length is 13 residues. Germline V gives CDR1 MNHEY, CDR2 SMNVEV (reference sequence). V lost 5 bases and J lost 4, with 9 bases in between. This clonotype turned up a few times. Antigen specificity is unknown. TCRdb fed the 5' RACE reads into MiXCR, producing one record per CDR3 protein. The table lists about 180,000 distinct CDR3 sequences, 5.5% to 8% of them singletons, with approximately 3% in the top ten. The rearrangement joins TRBV27 to TRBJ1-5; D call uncertain. Here the sequenced sample was CD4+ T cells sorted from PBMCs, taken on the day of the first yellow fever vaccination. The clonotype was recovered from a man aged 18 to 35 who received the YFV17D yellow fever vaccine. CDR3 nucleotide sequence: TGTGCCAGCAGTAAAATAGGGAATCAGCCCCAGCATTTT. It yields the protein CASSKIGNQPQHF.